One sample yielded the 15 T cell receptor beta chains listed below, sequenced in a study of human CD8 memory T cell subsets. Libraries of TCR beta chains were produced by 5' RACE (UMI-labeled). Following a re-call of the 5' RACE reads, TCRdb has one entry per CDR3 protein and lacks DNA. This sample's table reports about 6,000 distinct CDR3 sequences. The sample comprised CD8+ effector memory T cells (TEM) sorted from PBMCs. Sample subset: effector memory CD8 T cells, CCR7- CD45RO+ CD95+. Receptors originate from a human donor in good health.

The rearrangement joins TRBV2 to TRBJ1-4; TCRdb returns TRBD1, unconfirmable since there is no DNA. The CDR3 is 14 amino acids. CDR1 is SNHLY and CDR2 is FYNNEI in the germline V gene. This CDR3 is CASGMTGENEKLFF.

J is TRBJ2-7 and V is TRBV9; TCRdb's D call of TRBD1 is untestable without DNA. CDR3 length: 15 residues. Germline V gives CDR1 SGDLS, CDR2 YYNGEE. The CDR3 sequence is CASSVDPNFRDEQYF.

The rearrangement joins TRBV4-1 to TRBJ1-1; TCRdb reports TRBD1, a call that lacks DNA to check it against. The CDR3 has 14 amino acids. Germline CDR1 and CDR2: MGHRA and YSYEKL. CDR3 sequence: CASSQVTGSGEAFF.

V gene TRBV9 combines with J gene TRBJ2-5. The V gene's germline CDR1 is SGDLS and CDR2 YYNGEE. The CDR3 runs to 11 residues. The CDR3 region is CASWWEETQYF.

The V gene is TRBV30, the J gene TRBJ1-5. Germline CDR1 is GTSNPN and CDR2 is SVGIG (reference sequence). The CDR3 loop spans 15 amino acids. This chain's CDR3 is CAWSVGSHSNQPQHF.

According to its frequency, this clonotype is medium-sized. The rearrangement uses TRBV9 and TRBJ2-1; TCRdb outputs TRBD2, but without DNA this stays unchecked. The germline V gene has CDR1 SGDLS and CDR2 YYNGEE. There are 14 residues in the CDR3. The CDR3 sequence: CASSVDEGPGEQFF.

This clonotype is identified as medium-sized from frequency. V and J are TRBV25-1 and TRBJ1-1. Germline CDR1 MGHDK, CDR2 SYGVNS. The CDR3 totals 13 residues. CDR3 protein: CASSGTIHGEAFF.

This clonotype is medium-sized by frequency. V gene TRBV27 combines with J gene TRBJ1-4; TCRdb picks TRBD1, but there is no DNA to check that call. Germline V CDR1 and CDR2: MNHEY, SMNVEV (reference sequence). The CDR3 spans 14 residues. The CDR3 sequence: CATGDRQGTEKLFF.

V gene TRBV27 combines with J gene TRBJ2-1; TCRdb's D gene call, TRBD1, goes unchecked for lack of DNA. The CDR3 has 15 residues. From germline, CDR1 is MNHEY and CDR2 SMNVEV (reference sequence). The CDR3 sequence is CASRNQGARYNEQFF.

The chain combines TRBV12-3 or TRBV12-4 with TRBJ2-7; TCRdb returns TRBD2, unconfirmable since there is no DNA. This CDR3 has 15 residues. Here the CDR3 reads CASSSSLGLLYEQYF.

J is TRBJ1-1 and V is TRBV19. The CDR3 length is 14 residues. Germline CDR1 is LNHDA and CDR2 is SQIVND (reference sequence). The CDR3 protein is CASSPDVGDTEAFF.

The V and J genes are TRBV4-1 and TRBJ2-1; with no DNA, the TCRdb D assignment of TRBD1 cannot be verified. The CDR3 covers 14 residues. The germline CDR1 and CDR2 sequences are MGHRA and YSYEKL. The CDR3 loop reads CASSQADRYNEQFF.

Judged by frequency, this clonotype is medium-sized. The V gene is TRBV7-6, the J gene TRBJ1-1. The CDR3 is 13 residues long. The V gene's germline CDR1 is SGHVS and CDR2 FNYEAQ. CDR3 protein: CASSLTTNTEAFF. The entire variable domain, with the rest obtained from reference TRBV7-6 and TRBJ1-1, is as follows: GAGVSQSPRYKVTKRGQDVALRCDPISGHVSLYWYRQALGQGPEFLTYFNYEAQQDKSGLPNDRFSAERPEGSISTLTIQRTEQRDSAMYRCASSLTTNTEAFFGQGTRLTVV.

The chain couples TRBV4-3 to TRBJ2-4; TCRdb indicates TRBD1, and absent DNA this call remains unverified. The CDR3 is 15 residues long. Looked up from germline, CDR1 is LGHNA and CDR2 is YSLEER. The CDR3 region is CASSRTGDAKNIQYF.

This clonotype is medium-sized (0.01 to 0.1%) by frequency. CDR3 protein: CASSLEGEQESSYNEQFF. V and J are TRBV7-8 and TRBJ2-1; TCRdb gives TRBD1 as the D gene, but with no DNA this cannot be confirmed. The CDR3 loop spans 18 amino acids. Germline CDR1 reads SGHVS; CDR2 reads FQNEAQ.